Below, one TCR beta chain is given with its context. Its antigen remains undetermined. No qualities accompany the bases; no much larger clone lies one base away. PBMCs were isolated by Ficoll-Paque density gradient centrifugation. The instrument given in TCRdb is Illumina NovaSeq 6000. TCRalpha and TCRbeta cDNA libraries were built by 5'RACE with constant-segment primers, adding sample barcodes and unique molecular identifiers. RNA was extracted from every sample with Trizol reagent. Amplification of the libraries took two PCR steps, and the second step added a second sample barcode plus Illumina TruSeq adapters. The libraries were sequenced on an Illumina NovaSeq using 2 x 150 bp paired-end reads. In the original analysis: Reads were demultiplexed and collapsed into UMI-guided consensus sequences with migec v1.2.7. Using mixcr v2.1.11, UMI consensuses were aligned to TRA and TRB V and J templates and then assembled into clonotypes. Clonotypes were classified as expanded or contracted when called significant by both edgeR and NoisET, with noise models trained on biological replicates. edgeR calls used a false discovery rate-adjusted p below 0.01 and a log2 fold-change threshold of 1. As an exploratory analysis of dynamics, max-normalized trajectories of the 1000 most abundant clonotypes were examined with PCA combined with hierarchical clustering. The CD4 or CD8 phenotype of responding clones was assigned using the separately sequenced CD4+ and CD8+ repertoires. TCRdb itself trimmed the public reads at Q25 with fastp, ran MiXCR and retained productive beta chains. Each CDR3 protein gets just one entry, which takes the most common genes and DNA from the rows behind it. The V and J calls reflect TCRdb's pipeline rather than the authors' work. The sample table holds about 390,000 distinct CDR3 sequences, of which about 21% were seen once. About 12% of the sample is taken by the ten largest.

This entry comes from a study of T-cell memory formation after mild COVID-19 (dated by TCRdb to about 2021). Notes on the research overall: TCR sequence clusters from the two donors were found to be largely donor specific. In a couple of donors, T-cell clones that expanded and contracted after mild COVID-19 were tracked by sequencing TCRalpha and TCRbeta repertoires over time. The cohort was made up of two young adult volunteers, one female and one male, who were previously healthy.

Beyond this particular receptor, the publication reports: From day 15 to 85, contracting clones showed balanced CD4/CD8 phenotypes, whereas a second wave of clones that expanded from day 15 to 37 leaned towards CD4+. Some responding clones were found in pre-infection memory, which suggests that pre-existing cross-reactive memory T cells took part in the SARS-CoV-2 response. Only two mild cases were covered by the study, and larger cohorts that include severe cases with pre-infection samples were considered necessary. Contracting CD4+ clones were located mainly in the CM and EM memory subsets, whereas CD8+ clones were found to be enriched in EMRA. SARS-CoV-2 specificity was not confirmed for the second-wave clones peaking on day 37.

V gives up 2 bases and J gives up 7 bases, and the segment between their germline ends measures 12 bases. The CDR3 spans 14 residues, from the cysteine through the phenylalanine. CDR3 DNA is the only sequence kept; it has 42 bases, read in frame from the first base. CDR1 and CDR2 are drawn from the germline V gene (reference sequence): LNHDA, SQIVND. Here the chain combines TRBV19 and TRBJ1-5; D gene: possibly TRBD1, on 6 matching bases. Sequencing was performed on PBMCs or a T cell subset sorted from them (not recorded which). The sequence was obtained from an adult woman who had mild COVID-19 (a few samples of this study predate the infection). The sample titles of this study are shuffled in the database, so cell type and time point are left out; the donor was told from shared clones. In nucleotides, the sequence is TGTGCCAGTAGTATAAGGGGGTCGGGACAGCCCCAGCATTTT. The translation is CASSIRGSGQPQHF.